This T cell receptor beta chain is drawn from a study of long-term antiretroviral therapy in people with HIV. This CDR3 region has 16 residues. V was clipped by 4 bases and J by 4 bases; unmatched bases: 9. CDR1 and CDR2 from the germline V gene are SGHVS and FNYEAQ. This was the immunoSEQ v3.0 assay at survey level. The data were produced by immunoSEQ multiplex PCR, yet TCRdb's version contains in-frame clones alone and is incomplete. There are more than 20,000 clones in the sample; 65% to 85% occur only once, and approximately 5.5% lies in the top ten. The TCR sequence derives from a man aged 18 to 29 with HIV. The chain employs TRBV7-6 and TRBJ1-1, with 10 bases matching TRBD1. The sequencing used unsorted PBMCs, collected 3 years after starting antiretroviral therapy. The DNA for the CDR3 is TGTGCCAGCAGCTCCGCGACAGGGGGCTGGAGCACTGAAGCTTTCTTT. It specifies CASSSATGGWSTEAFF.